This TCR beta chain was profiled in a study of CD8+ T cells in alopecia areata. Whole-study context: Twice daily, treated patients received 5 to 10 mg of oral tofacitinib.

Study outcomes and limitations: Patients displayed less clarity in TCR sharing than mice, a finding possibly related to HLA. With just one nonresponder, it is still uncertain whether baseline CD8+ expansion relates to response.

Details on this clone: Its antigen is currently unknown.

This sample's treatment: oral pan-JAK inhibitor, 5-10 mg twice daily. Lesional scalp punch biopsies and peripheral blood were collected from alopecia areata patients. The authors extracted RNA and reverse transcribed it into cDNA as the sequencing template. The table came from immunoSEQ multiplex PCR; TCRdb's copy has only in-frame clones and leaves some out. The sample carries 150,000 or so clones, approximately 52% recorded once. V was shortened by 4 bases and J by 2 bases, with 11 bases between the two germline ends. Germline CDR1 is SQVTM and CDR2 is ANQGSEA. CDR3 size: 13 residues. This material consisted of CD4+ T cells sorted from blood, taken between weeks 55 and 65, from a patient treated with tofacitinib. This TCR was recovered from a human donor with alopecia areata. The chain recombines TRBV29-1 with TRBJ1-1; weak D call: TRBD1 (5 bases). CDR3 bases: TGCAGCGTTGTAGGCAGGGCAAACACTGAAGCTTTCTTT. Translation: CSVVGRANTEAFF. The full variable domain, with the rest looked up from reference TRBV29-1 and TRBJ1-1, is SAVISQKPSRDICQRGTSLTIQCQVDSQVTMMFWYRQQPGQSLTLIATANQGSEATYESGFVIDKFPISRPNLTFSTLTVSNMSPEDSSIYLCSVVGRANTEAFFGQGTRLTVV.